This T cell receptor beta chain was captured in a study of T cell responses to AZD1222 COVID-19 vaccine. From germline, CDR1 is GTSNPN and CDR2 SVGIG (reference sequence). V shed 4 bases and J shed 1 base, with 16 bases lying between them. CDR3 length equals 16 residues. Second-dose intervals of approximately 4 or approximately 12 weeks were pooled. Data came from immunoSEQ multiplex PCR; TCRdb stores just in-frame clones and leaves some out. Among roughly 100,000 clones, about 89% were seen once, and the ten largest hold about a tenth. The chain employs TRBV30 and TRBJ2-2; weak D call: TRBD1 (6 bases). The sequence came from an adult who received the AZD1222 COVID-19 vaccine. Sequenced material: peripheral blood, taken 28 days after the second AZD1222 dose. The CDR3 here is CAWNKGVLMNTGELFF. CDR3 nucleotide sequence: TGTGCCTGGAATAAGGGGGTATTAATGAACACCGGGGAGCTGTTTTTT.